This T cell receptor (beta chain) was sequenced for a study of shared clonotypes between healthy human individuals. The overall study: For every donor, three CD4 naive, three CD4 memory, two CD8 naive and one CD8 memory plates were used.

Running of the assay took place at deep level. The repertoire was sequenced with immunoSEQ multiplex PCR; TCRdb's copy has only in-frame clones and lacks some. The sample yields 190,000 or so clones, roughly 91% seen once. Trimming left V 2 bases short and J 4 bases short, with 9 bases between. Per the germline V gene, CDR1 is MDHEN and CDR2 is SYDVKM. The length of the CDR3 is 13 residues. This clone was seen once. The J gene is TRBJ2-7, the V gene TRBV28, with D possibly TRBD2 on 5 matching bases. This clonotype was obtained from a woman aged 25 to 45 in good health. The sequenced material came from naive CD4+ T cells sorted from blood. Subset in this sample: CD45RA+ positively selected. The CDR3 protein is CASSLDGDYEQYF. CDR3 nucleotides: TGTGCCAGCAGTTTAGACGGGGATTACGAGCAGTACTTC. The variable domain in full, with the rest retrieved from reference TRBV28 and TRBJ2-7, is DVKVTQSSRYLVKRTGEKVFLECVQDMDHENMFWYRQDPGLGLRLIYFSYDVKMKEKGDIPEGYSVSREKKERFSLILESASTNQTSMYLCASSLDGDYEQYFGPGTRLTVT.